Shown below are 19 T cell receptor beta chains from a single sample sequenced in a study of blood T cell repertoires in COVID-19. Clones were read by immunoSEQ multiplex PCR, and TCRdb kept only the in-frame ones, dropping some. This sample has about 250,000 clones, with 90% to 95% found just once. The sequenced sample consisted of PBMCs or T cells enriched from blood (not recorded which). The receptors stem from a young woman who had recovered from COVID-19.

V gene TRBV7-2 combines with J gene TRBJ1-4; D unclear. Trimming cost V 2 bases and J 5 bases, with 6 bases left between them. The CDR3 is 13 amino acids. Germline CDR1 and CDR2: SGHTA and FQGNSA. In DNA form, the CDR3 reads TGTGCCAGCAGCTTATCCCAGAATGAAAAACTGTTTTTT. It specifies CASSLSQNEKLFF.

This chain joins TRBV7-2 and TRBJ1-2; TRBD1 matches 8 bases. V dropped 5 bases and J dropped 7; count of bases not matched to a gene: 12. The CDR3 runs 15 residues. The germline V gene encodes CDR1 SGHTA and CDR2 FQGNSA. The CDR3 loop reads CASSQDRDRFSGYTF. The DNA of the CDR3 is TGTGCCAGCAGCCAAGACCGGGACAGGTTTTCTGGCTACACCTTC.

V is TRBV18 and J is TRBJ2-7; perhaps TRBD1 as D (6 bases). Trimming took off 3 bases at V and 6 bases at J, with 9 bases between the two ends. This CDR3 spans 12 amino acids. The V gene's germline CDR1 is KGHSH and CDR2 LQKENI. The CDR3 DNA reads TGTGCCAGCTCACCGTTGGGGGCCGAGCAGTACTTC. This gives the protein CASSPLGAEQYF. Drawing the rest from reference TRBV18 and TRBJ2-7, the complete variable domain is NAGVMQNPRHLVRRRGQEARLRCSPMKGHSHVYWYRQLPEEGLKFMVYLQKENIIDESGMPKERFSAEFPKEGPSILRIQQVVRGDSAAYFCASSPLGAEQYFGPGTRLTVT.

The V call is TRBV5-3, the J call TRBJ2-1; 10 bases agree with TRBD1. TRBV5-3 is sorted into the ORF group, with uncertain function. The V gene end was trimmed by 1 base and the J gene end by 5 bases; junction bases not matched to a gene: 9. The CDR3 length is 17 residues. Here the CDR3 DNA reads TGTGCCAGAAGCTTGTTACTAGGACAGGGGGAAAACAATGAGCAGTTCTTC. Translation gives CARSLLLGQGENNEQFF.

The CDR3, as DNA: TGTGCCAGCAGCTTGGCGGCCGGGAACATTCAGTACTTC. This translates into CASSLAAGNIQYF. The chain combines TRBV5-4 with TRBJ2-4; D is undetermined. The V gene lost 0 bases and the J gene lost 7 bases, with 8 bases spanning the gap. This CDR3 region has 13 residues. Looked up from germline, CDR1 is SGHNT and CDR2 is YYREEE (reference sequence).

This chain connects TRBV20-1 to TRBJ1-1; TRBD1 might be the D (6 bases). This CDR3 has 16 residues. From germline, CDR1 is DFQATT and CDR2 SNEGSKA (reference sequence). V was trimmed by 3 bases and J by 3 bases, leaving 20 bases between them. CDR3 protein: CSASQGDRPLDTEAFF. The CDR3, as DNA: TGCAGTGCTAGTCAGGGCGACAGGCCTTTGGACACTGAAGCTTTCTTT.

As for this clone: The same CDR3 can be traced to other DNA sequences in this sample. The CDR3 is CASSIDRDTEAFF. The DNA for the CDR3 is TGTGCCAGTAGTATCGACAGGGACACTGAAGCTTTCTTT. The V gene is TRBV19, the J gene TRBJ1-1; 7 bases are shared with TRBD1. The V gene end was trimmed by 3 bases and the J gene end by 3 bases; junction bases not matched to a gene: 1. Germline V CDR1 and CDR2: LNHDA, SQIVND (reference sequence). This CDR3 spans 13 amino acids.

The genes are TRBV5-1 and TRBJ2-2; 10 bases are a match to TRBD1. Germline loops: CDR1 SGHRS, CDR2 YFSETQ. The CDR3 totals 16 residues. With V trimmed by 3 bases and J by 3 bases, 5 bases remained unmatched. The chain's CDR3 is CASSSAGTGDTGELFF. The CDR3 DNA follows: TGCGCCAGCAGCTCCGCCGGGACAGGGGACACCGGGGAGCTGTTTTTT.

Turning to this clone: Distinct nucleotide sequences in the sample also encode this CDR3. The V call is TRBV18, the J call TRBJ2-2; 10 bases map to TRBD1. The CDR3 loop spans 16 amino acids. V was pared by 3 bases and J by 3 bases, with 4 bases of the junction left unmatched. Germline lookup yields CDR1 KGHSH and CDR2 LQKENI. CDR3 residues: CASSPPGQGYTGELFF. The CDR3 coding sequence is TGTGCCAGCTCACCCCCGGGACAGGGGTACACCGGGGAGCTGTTTTTT.

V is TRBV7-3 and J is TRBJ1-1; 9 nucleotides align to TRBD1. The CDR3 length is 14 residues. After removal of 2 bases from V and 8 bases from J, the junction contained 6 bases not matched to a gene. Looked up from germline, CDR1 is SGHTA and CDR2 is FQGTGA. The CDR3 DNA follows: TGTGCCAGCAGCTTAGGTGCTGGGACAGGGGAAGCTTTCTTT. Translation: CASSLGAGTGEAFF. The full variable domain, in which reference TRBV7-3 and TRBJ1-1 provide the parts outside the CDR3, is GAGVSQTPSNKVTEKGKYVELRCDPISGHTALYWYRQSLGQGPEFLIYFQGTGAADDSGLPNDRFFAVRPEGSVSTLKIQRTERGDSAVYLCASSLGAGTGEAFFGQGTRLTVV.

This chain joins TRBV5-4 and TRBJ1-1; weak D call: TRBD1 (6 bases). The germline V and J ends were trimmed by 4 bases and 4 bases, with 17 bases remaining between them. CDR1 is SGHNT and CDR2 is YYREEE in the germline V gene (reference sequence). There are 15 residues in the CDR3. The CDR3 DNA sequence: TGTGCCAGCAGCCCCAACTTCGCCAGGGGCACTGAAGCTTTCTTT. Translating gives CASSPNFARGTEAFF.

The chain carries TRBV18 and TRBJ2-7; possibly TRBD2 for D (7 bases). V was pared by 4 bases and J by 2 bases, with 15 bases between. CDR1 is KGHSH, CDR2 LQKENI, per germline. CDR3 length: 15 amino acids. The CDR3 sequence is CASSRSQGGPYEQYF. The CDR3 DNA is TGTGCCAGCTCACGATCACAGGGAGGGCCCTACGAGCAGTACTTC. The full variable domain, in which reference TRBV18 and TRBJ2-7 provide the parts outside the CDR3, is NAGVMQNPRHLVRRRGQEARLRCSPMKGHSHVYWYRQLPEEGLKFMVYLQKENIIDESGMPKERFSAEFPKEGPSILRIQQVVRGDSAAYFCASSRSQGGPYEQYFGPGTRLTVT.

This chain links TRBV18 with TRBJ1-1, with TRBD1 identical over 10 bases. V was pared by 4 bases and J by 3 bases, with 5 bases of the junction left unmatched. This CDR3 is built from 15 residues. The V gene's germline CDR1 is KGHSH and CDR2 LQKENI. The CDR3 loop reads CASSRVGQGYTEAFF. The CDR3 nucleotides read TGTGCCAGCTCACGGGTGGGACAGGGGTACACTGAAGCTTTCTTT.

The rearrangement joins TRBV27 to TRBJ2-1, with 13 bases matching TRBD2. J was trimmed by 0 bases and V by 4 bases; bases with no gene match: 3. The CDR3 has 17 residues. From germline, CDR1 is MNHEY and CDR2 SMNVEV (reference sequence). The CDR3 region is CASSSRTSGSSYNEQFF. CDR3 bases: TGTGCCAGCAGTTCCCGGACTAGCGGGAGCTCCTACAATGAGCAGTTCTTC.

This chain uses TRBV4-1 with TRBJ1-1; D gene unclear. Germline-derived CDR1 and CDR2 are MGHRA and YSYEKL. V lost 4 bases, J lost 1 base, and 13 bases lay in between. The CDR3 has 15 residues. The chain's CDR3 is CASSPLGQRNTEAFF. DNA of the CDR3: TGCGCCAGCAGCCCCCTGGGCCAGAGGAACACTGAAGCTTTCTTT.

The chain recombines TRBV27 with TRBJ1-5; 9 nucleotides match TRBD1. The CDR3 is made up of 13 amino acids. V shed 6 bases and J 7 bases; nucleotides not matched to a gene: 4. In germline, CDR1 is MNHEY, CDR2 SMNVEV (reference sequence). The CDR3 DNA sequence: TGTGCCAGCAGACGTACAGGGGGCCAGCCCCAGCATTTT. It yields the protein CASRRTGGQPQHF.

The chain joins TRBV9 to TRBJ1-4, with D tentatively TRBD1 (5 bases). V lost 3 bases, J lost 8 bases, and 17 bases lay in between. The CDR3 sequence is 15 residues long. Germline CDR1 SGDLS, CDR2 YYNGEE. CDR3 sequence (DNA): TGTGCCAGCAGCGCGCAGGGTATGAGTTTCGAAAAACTGTTTTTT. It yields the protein CASSAQGMSFEKLFF.

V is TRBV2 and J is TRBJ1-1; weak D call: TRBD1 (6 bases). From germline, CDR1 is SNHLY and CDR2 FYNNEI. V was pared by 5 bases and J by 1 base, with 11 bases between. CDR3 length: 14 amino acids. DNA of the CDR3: TGTGCCAGCAGTATAAGGGGGGGGAACACTGAAGCTTTCTTT. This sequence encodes CASSIRGGNTEAFF. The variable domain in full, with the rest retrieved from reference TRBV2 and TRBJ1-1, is EPEVTQTPSHQVTQMGQEVILRCVPISNHLYFYWYRQILGQKVEFLVSFYNNEISEKSEIFDDQFSVERPDGSNFTLKIRSTKLEDSAMYFCASSIRGGNTEAFFGQGTRLTVV.

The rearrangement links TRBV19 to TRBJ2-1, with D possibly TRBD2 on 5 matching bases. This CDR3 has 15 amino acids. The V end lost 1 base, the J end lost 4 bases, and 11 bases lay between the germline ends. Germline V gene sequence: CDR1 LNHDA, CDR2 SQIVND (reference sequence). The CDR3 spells CASSIAGVGYNEQFF. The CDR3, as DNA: TGTGCCAGTAGTATAGCCGGGGTTGGGTACAATGAGCAGTTCTTC. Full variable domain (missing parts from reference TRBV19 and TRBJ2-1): DGGITQSPKYLFRKEGQNVTLSCEQNLNHDAMYWYRQDPGQGLRLIYYSQIVNDFQKGDIAEGYSVSREKKESFPLTVTSAQKNPTAFYLCASSIAGVGYNEQFFGPGTRLTVL.